The text below deals with one T cell receptor beta chain. This sample is part of a study of blood T cell repertoires in COVID-19. Study-level background: Samples taken during acute and convalescent COVID-19 were collected in the United States, Italy and Spain. PBMCs, B-cell-depleted T cells, or T cells were the source of the cDNA or gDNA that made up the material.

Enrolment of Seattle patients took place during active infection, and they were followed longitudinally. The CDR3 has 17 amino acids. Per germline, CDR1 SGHAT and CDR2 FQNNGV. Trimming removed 5 bases from V and 0 bases from J, with 20 bases in between. In the original workflow: Reference gene primer amplification gave nucleated cell count estimates. Data came from immunoSEQ multiplex PCR; TCRdb stores just in-frame clones and leaves some out. V, J and clone size derive from that table, while D and trimming were established from the DNA sequence. The sample lists under 200,000 clones; 79% were seen once.

The V call is TRBV11-2, the J call TRBJ2-7; maybe TRBD1 (5 bases). The sample consisted of peripheral blood. This clonotype was sampled from an older woman with COVID-19, enrolled during active disease. Here the CDR3 reads CASSVRSGHMSSYEQYF. The CDR3 DNA reads TGTGCCAGCAGCGTAAGATCAGGACACATGAGCTCCTACGAGCAGTACTTC.